The subject of this entry is one TCR beta chain. Its antigen has not been determined. No qualities accompany the bases; no much larger clone lies one base away. This record comes from a study of T cell changes during pregnancy in multiple sclerosis (dated by TCRdb to about 2019). For the study in its entirety: The study examined how the T cell repertoire changed over the course of pregnancy in women with multiple sclerosis.

Receptor amplification or capture employed the immunoSEQ multiplex PCR assay. This immuneACCESS table, as held by TCRdb, lists in-frame sequences with V and J called but not all clones. Of the missing ones, under half trace to an unresolved V gene in checked studies; the others have no known cause. The sample includes 40,000 or so clones, with more than 85% observed a single time. Around 5.5% of the sample lies in the top ten. Specimen: CD8+ T cells from peripheral blood mononuclear cells, collected in the third trimester of pregnancy. The receptor's source is a female donor with multiple sclerosis, enrolled in a pregnancy study.

The CDR3 is CASSEGSAGVYNEQFF. In nucleotides, the sequence is TGTGCCAGCAGCGAGGGCTCAGCGGGCGTTTACAATGAGCAGTTCTTC. This receptor chain uses TRBV9 and TRBJ2-1, with a tentative D gene TRBD2 over 6 matching bases. The CDR3 starts with the cysteine, ends with the phenylalanine, and has 16 residues. Only the CDR3 part of the read is kept: 48 bases, read in frame from the first base. V is cut by 3 bases and J by 4 bases, and the space between the germline ends is 17 bases. The germline V gene provides CDR1 SGDLS and CDR2 YYNGEE.